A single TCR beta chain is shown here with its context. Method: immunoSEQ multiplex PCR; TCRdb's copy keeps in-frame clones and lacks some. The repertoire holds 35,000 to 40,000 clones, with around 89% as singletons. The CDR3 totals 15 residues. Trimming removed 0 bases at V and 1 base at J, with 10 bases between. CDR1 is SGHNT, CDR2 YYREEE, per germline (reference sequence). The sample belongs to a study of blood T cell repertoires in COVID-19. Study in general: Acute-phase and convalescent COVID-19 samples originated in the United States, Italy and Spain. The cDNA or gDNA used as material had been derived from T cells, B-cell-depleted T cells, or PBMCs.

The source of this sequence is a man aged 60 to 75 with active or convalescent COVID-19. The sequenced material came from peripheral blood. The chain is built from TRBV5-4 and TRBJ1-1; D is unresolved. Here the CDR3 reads CASSLGQQQNTEAFF. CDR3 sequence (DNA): TGTGCCAGCAGCTTGGGACAACAGCAGAACACTGAAGCTTTCTTT.